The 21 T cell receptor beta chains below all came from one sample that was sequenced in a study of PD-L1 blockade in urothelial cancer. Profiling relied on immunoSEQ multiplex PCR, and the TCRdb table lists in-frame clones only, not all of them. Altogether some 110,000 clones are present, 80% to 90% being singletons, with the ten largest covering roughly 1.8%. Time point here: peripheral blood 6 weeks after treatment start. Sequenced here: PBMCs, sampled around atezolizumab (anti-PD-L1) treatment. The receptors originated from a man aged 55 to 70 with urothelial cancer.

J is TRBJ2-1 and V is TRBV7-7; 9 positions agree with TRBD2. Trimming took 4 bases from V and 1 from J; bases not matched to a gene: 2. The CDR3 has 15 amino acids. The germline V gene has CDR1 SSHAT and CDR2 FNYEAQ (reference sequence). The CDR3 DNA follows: TGTGCCAGCAGCTCGGGACTAGCTTCCTACAATGAGCAGTTCTTC. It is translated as CASSSGLASYNEQFF.

The CDR3 DNA reads as TGTGCCAGCCTCCGACGGGATACTTACGAGCAGTACTTC. Translated: CASLRRDTYEQYF. This chain links TRBV28 with TRBJ2-7; possibly TRBD2 for D (5 bases). CDR1 is MDHEN and CDR2 is SYDVKM in the germline V gene. The CDR3 is made up of 13 amino acids. V lost 8 bases and J lost 4, with 15 bases in between.

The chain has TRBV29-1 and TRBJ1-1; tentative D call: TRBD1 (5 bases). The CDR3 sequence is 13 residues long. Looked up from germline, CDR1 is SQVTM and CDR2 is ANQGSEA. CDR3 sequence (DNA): TGCAGTTCACGGCCCGGGGGGGGCACTGAAGCTTTCTTT. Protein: CSSRPGGGTEAFF.

In nucleotides, the CDR3 is TGTGCCAGCAGCTTGAAGGGACTAGCGGGGAACATTCAGTACTTC. This translates into CASSLKGLAGNIQYF. This chain connects TRBV7-2 to TRBJ2-4; 13 bases line up with TRBD2. With V trimmed by 3 bases and J by 7 bases, 3 bases remained unmatched. Per the germline V gene, CDR1 is SGHTA and CDR2 is FQGNSA. The CDR3 has 15 amino acids.

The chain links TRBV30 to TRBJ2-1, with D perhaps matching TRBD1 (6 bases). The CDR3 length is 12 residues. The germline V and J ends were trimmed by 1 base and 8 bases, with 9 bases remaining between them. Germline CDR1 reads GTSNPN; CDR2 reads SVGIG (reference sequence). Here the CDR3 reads CAWSGPGDEQFF. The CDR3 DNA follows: TGTGCCTGGAGTGGGCCAGGGGATGAGCAGTTCTTC.

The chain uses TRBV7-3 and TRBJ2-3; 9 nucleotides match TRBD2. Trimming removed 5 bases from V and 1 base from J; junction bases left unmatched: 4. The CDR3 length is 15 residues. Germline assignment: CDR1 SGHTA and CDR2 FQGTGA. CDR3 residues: CASSLRTSGTDTQYF. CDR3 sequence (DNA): TGTGCCAGCAGCCTCAGGACTAGCGGCACAGATACGCAGTATTTT.

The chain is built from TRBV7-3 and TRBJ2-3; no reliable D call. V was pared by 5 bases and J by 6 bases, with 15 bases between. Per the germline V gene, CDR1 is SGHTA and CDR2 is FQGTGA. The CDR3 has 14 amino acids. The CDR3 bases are TGTGCCAGCAGCGAGGATATAAGGTCTGATACGCAGTATTTT. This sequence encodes CASSEDIRSDTQYF.

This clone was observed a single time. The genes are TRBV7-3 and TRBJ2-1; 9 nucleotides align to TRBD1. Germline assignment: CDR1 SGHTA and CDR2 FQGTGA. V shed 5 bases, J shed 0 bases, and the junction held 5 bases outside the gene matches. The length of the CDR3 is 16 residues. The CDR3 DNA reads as TGTGCCAGCAGCACAGGGGGCCCACTCTCCTACAATGAGCAGTTCTTC. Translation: CASSTGGPLSYNEQFF.

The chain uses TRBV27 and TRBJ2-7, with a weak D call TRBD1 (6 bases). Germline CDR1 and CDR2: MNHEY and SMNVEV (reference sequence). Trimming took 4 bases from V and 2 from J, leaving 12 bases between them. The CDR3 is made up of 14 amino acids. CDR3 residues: CASSSTGIPYEQYF. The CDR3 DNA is TGTGCCAGCAGTTCTACAGGGATCCCCTACGAGCAGTACTTC.

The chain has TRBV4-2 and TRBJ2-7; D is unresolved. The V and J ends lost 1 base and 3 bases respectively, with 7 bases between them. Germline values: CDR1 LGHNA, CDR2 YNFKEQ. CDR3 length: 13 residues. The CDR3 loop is CASSQGYSYEQYF. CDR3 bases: TGTGCCAGCAGCCAAGGGTACAGCTACGAGCAGTACTTC.

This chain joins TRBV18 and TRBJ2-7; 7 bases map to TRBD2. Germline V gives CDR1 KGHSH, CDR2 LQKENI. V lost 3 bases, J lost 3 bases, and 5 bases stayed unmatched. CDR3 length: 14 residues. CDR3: CASSPRGDGYEQYF. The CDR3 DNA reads TGTGCCAGCTCACCCCGGGGGGACGGCTACGAGCAGTACTTC. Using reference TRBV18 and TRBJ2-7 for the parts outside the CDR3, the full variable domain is NAGVMQNPRHLVRRRGQEARLRCSPMKGHSHVYWYRQLPEEGLKFMVYLQKENIIDESGMPKERFSAEFPKEGPSILRIQQVVRGDSAAYFCASSPRGDGYEQYFGPGTRLTVT.

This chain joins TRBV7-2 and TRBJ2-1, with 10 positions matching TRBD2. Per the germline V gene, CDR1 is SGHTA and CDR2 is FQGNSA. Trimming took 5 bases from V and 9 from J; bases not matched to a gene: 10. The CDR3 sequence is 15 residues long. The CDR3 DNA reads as TGTGCCAGCAGCGCCTTTGAAGCGGGGGGGGGTGAGCAGTTCTTC. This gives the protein CASSAFEAGGGEQFF.

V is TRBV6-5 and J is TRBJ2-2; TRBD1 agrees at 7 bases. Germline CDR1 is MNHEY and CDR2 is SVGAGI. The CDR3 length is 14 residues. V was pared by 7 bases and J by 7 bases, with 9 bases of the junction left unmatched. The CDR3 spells CASNGHRGIGELFF. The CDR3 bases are TGTGCCAGCAACGGACACAGGGGCATCGGGGAGCTGTTTTTT.

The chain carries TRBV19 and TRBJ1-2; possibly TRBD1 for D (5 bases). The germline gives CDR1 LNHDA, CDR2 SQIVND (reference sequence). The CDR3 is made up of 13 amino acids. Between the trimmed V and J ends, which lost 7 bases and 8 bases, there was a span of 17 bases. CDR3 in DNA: TGTGCCAGTACGTGGCAGGACACGGGCGGCTACACCTTC. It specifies CASTWQDTGGYTF.

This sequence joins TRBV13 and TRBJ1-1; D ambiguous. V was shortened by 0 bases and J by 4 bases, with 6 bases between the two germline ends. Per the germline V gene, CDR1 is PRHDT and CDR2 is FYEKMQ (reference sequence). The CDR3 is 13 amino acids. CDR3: CASSLGRATEAFF. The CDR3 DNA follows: TGTGCCAGCAGCTTAGGGCGGGCCACTGAAGCTTTCTTT.

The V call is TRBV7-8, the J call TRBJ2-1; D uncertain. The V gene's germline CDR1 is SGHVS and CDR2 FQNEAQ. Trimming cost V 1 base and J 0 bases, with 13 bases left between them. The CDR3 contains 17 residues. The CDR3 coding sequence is TGTGCCAGCAGCTTAGTAGGCAGGTTTGACTCCTACAATGAGCAGTTCTTC. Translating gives CASSLVGRFDSYNEQFF. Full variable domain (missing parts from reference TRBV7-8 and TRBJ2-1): GAGVSQSPRYKVAKRGQDVALRCDPISGHVSLFWYQQALGQGPEFLTYFQNEAQLDKSGLPSDRFFAERPEGSVSTLKIQRTQQEDSAVYLCASSLVGRFDSYNEQFFGPGTRLTVL.

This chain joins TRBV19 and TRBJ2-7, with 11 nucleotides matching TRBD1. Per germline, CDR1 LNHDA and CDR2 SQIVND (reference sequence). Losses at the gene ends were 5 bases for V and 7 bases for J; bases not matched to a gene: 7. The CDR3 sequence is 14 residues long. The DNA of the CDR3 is TGTGCCAGTAGTGAGGGACAGGGGGGTGAGGAGCAGTACTTC. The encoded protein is CASSEGQGGEEQYF.

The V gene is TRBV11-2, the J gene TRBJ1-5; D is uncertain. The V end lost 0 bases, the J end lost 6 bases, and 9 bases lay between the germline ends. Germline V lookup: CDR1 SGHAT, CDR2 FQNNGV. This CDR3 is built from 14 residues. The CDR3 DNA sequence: TGTGCCAGCAGCTTAGAACGGGCGGGTCAGCCCCAGCATTTT. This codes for CASSLERAGQPQHF.

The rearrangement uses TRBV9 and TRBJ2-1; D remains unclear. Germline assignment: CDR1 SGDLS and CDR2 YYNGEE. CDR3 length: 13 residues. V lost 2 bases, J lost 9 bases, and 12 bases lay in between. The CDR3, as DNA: TGTGCCAGCAGCGTCTCAGGTAAAGCTGAGCAGTTCTTC. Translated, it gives CASSVSGKAEQFF.

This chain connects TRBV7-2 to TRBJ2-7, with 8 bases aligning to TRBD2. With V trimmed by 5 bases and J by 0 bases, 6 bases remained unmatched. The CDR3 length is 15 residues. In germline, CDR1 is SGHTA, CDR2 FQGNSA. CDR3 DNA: TGTGCCAGCAGCAACAGCGGGGGAAGCTCCTACGAGCAGTACTTC. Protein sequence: CASSNSGGSSYEQYF.

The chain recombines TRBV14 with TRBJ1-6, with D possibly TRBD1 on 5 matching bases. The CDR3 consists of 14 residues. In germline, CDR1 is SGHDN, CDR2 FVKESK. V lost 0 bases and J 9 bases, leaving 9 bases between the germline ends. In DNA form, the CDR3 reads TGTGCCAGCAGCCAAGACAGGGAGGGTTCACCCCTCCACTTT. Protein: CASSQDREGSPLHF.